This TCR beta chain was documented in a study of T cells in Graves' hyperthyroidism and ophthalmopathy. Under 3 months was the duration of disease in ophthalmopathy patients, who also had a Clinical Activity Score of at least 3 and a NOSPECS grade of at least 4. Out of roughly 9.1 ml of fresh peripheral blood came the PBMCs. RNA transcripts served as the template for amplifying TCR beta CDR3 regions. The TCR CDR3 first-round RT-PCR relied on the HTBI primer set. TCRdb used MiXCR to reprocess the multiplex PCR reads, holding one entry per CDR3 protein. This table has about half a million distinct CDR3 sequences, 20% appearing once. General study points: Expanded thyroid clonotypes (above 0.001) were mostly also found in blood.

This clonotype was seen more than once but under ten times. The antigen is unknown. The CDR3 sequence is 12 residues long. Germline assignment: CDR1 KGHDR and CDR2 SFDVKD. V lost 9 bases, J lost 9 bases, and 14 bases lay in between. The rearrangement links TRBV24-1 to TRBJ1-5; the D is unclear. Sequenced material: blood. This receptor was identified in a man between 35 and 55 years old with Graves' ophthalmopathy. CDR3 protein: CATSLSVGPQHF. The CDR3 DNA reads as TGTGCCACCTCGCTCTCGGTAGGGCCCCAGCATTTT.